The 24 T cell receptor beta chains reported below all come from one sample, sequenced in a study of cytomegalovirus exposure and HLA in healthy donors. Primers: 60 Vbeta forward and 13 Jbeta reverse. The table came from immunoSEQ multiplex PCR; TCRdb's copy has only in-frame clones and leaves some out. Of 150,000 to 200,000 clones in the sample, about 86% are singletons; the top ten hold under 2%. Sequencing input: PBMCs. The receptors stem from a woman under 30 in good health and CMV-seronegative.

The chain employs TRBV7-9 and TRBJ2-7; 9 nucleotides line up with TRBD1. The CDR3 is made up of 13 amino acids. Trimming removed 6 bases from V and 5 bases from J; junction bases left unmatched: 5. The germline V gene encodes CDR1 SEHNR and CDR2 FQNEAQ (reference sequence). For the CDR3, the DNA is TGTGCCAGCAGGGGACAGGGAGCGCACGAGCAGTACTTC. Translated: CASRGQGAHEQYF. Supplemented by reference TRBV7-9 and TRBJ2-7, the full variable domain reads DTGVSQNPRHKITKRGQNVTFRCDPISEHNRLYWYRQTLGQGPEFLTYFQNEAQLEKSRLLSDRFSAERPKGSFSTLEIQRTEQGDSAMYLCASRGQGAHEQYFGPGTRLTVT.

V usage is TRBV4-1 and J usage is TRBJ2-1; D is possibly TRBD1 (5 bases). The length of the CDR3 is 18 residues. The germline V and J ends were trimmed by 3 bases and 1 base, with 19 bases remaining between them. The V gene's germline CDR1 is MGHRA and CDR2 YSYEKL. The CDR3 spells CASSHPIRGGNSYNEQFF. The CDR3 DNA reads TGCGCCAGCAGCCACCCCATTAGGGGCGGAAATTCCTACAATGAGCAGTTCTTC.

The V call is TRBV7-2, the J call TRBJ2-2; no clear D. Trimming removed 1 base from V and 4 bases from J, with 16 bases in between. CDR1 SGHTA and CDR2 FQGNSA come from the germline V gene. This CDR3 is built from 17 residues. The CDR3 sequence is CASSLVGLRYSTGELFF. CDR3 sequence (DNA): TGTGCCAGCAGCTTAGTAGGCTTGCGGTATAGCACCGGGGAGCTGTTTTTT.

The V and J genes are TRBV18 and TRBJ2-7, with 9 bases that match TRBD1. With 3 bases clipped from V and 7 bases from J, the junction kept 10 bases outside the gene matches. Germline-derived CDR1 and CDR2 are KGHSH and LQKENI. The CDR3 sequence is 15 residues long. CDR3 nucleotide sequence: TGTGCCAGCTCACCCCTCGGGACAGGGCGGGGTGAGCAGTACTTC. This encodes CASSPLGTGRGEQYF.

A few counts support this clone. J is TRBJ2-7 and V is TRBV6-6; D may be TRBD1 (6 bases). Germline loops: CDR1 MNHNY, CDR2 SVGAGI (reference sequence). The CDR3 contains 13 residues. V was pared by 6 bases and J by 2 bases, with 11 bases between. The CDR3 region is CASRKDSTYEQYF. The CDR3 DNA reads TGTGCCAGCAGAAAGGACAGCACCTACGAGCAGTACTTC.

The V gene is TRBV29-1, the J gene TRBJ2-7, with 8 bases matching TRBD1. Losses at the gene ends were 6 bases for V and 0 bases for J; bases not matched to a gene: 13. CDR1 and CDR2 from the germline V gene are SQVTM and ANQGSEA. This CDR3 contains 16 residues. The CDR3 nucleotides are TGCAGCGTCTGGGGGCAGGGGGCTCGAGACTCCTACGAGCAGTACTTC. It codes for CSVWGQGARDSYEQYF.

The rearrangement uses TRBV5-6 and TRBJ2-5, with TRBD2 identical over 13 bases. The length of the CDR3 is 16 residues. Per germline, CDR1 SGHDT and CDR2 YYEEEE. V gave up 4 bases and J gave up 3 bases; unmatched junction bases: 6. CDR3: CASSPTSGGAEETQYF. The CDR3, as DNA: TGTGCCAGCAGCCCAACTAGCGGGGGGGCCGAAGAGACCCAGTACTTC.

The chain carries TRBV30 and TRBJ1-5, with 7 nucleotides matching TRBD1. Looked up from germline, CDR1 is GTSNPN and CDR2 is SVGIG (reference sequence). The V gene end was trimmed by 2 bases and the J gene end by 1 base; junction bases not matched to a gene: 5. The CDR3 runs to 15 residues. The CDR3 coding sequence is TGTGCCTGGAGTCAGGGGGACCGAAGCAATCAGCCCCAGCATTTT. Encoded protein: CAWSQGDRSNQPQHF.

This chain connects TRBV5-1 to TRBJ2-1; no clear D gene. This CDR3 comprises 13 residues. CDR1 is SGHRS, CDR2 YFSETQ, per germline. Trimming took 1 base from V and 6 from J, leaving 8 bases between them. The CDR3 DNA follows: TGCGCCAGCAGCTTGCGAGCCTCCAATGAGCAGTTCTTC. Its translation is CASSLRASNEQFF.

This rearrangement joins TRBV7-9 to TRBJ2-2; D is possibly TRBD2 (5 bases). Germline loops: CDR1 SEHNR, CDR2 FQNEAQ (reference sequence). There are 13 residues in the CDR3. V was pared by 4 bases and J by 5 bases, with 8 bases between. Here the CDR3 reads CASSWPGTGELFF. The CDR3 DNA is TGTGCCAGCAGCTGGCCGGGAACCGGGGAGCTGTTTTTT. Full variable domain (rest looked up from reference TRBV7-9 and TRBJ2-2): DTGVSQNPRHKITKRGQNVTFRCDPISEHNRLYWYRQTLGQGPEFLTYFQNEAQLEKSRLLSDRFSAERPKGSFSTLEIQRTEQGDSAMYLCASSWPGTGELFFGEGSRLTVL.

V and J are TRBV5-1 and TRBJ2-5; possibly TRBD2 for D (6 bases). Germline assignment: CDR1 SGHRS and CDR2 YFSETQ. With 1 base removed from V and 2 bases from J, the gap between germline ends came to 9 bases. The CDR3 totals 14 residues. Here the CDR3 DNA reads TGCGCCAGCAGCTTGAGCGGACTACAAGAGACCCAGTACTTC. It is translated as CASSLSGLQETQYF.

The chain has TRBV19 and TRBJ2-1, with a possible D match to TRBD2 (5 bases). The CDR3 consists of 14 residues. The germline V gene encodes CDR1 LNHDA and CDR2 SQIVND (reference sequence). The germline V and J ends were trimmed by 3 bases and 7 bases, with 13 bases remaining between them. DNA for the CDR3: TGTGCCAGTAGTATTAGTGGGAGTGGGAATGAGCAGTTCTTC. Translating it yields CASSISGSGNEQFF.

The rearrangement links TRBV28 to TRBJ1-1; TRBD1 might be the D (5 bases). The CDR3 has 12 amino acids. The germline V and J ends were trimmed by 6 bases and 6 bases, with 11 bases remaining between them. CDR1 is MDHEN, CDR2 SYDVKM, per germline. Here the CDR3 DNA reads TGTGCCAGCAGCGGGGGGGGACCTGAAGCTTTCTTT. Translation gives CASSGGGPEAFF.

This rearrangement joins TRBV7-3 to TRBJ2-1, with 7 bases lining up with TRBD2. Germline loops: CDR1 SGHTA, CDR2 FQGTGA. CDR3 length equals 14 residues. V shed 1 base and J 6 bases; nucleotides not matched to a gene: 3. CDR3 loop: CASSLNRGSNEQFF. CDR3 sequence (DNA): TGTGCCAGCAGCTTAAACCGCGGGAGCAATGAGCAGTTCTTC. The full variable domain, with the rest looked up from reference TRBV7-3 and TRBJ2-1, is GAGVSQTPSNKVTEKGKYVELRCDPISGHTALYWYRQSLGQGPEFLIYFQGTGAADDSGLPNDRFFAVRPEGSVSTLKIQRTERGDSAVYLCASSLNRGSNEQFFGPGTRLTVL.

This chain's CDR3 is CASSIRLAGDTDTQYF. The CDR3 DNA reads as TGTGCCAGCAGCATCCGACTAGCGGGAGACACAGATACGCAGTATTTT. This chain connects TRBV7-3 to TRBJ2-3, with TRBD2 matching over 12 bases. The CDR3 totals 16 residues. Looked up from germline, CDR1 is SGHTA and CDR2 is FQGTGA. J was trimmed by 2 bases and V by 5 bases; bases with no gene match: 5.

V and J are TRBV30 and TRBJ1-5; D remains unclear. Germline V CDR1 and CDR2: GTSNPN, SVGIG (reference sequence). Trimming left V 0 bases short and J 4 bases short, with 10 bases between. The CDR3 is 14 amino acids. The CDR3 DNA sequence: TGTGCCTGGAGTGTACTGCGGCTGAATCAGCCCCAGCATTTT. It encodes CAWSVLRLNQPQHF.

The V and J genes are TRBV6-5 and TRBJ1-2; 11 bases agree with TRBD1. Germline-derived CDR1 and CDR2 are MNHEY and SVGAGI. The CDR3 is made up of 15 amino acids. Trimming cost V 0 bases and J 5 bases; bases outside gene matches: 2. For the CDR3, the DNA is TGTGCCAGCAGTTACTCAGGGACAGGGGGATATGGCTACACCTTC. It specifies CASSYSGTGGYGYTF.

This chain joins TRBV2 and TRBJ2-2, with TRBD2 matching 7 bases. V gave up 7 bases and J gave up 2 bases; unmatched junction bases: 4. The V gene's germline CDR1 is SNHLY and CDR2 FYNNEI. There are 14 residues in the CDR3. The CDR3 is CASTWGGNTGELFF. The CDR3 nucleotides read TGTGCCAGCACCTGGGGGGGTAACACCGGGGAGCTGTTTTTT.

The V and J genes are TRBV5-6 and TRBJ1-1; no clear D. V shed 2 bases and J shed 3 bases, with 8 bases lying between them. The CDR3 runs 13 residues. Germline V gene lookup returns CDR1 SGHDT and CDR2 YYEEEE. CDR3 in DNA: TGTGCCAGCAGCTTTGACACGGACACTGAAGCTTTCTTT. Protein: CASSFDTDTEAFF.

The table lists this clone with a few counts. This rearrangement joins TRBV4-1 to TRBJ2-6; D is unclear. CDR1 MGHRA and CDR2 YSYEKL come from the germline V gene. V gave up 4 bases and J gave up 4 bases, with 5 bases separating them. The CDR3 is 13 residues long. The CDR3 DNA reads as TGCGCCAGCAGCCCCTTCGGGGCCAACGTCCTGACTTTC. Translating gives CASSPFGANVLTF.

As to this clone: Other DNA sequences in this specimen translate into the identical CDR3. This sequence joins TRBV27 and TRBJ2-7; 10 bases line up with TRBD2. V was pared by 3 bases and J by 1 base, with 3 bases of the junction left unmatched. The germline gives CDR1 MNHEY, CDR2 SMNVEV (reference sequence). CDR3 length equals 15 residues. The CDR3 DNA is TGTGCCAGCAGTTTGATAGCGGGGGGATCCTACGAGCAGTACTTC. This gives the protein CASSLIAGGSYEQYF.

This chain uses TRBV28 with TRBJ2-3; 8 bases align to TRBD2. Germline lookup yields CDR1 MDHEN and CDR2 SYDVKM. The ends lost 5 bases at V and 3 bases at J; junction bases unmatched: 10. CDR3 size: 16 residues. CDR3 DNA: TGTGCCAGCAGTCCCCGGGGGGGGAGGGGAACAGATACGCAGTATTTT. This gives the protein CASSPRGGRGTDTQYF.

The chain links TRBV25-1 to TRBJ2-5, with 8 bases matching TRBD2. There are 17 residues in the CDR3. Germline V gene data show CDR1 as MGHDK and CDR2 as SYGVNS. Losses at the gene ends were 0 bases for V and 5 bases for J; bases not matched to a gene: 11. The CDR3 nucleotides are TGTGCCAGCAGTGAATATATGACCCGGGGGGGCCGGGAGACCCAGTACTTC. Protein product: CASSEYMTRGGRETQYF. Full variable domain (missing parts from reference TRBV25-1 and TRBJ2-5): EADIYQTPRYLVIGTGKKITLECSQTMGHDKMYWYQQDPGMELHLIHYSYGVNSTEKGDLSSESTVSRIRTEHFPLTLESARPSHTSQYLCASSEYMTRGGRETQYFGPGTRLLVL.

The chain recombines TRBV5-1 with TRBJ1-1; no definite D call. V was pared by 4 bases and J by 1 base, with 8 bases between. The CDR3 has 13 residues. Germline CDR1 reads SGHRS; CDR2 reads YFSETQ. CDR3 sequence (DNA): TGCGCCAGCAGCCTAGATTGGAACACTGAAGCTTTCTTT. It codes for CASSLDWNTEAFF.